This T cell receptor (beta chain) was identified in a study of spatial heterogeneity in lung cancer. Overall study context: Combinations of a unique TCR and a UMI were tallied in raw reads, and on average each appeared more than ten times. Study observations and caveats: Counts that tracked tumor mutation counts were those of expanded intratumoral alpha and beta TCRs. The authors estimated that about 7% of tumor T cells were covered for alpha chains and roughly 14% for beta chains.

Germline V lookup: CDR1 KGHSH, CDR2 LQKENI. The length of the CDR3 is 15 residues. The V end was cut by 3 bases, the J end by 7 bases, with 18 bases between. Time point here: sample taken at primary tumor resection. Samples came from some 71 TRACERx patients with untreated early-stage lung cancer. Each TCR cDNA molecule carried a unique molecular identifier. TCRdb re-called the 5' RACE reads through MiXCR, storing one row per CDR3 protein. The data hold just over 3,000 distinct CDR3 sequences, with roughly 15% observed a single time. To note about this clonotype: Its antigen is still unknown.

The TCR sequence derives from a male donor with early-stage non-small cell lung cancer. The chain employs TRBV18 and TRBJ2-5; the D gene could be TRBD1 or TRBD2 (6 bases each). Specimen: lung tumor tissue, collected at surgery. The CDR3 sequence is CASSPPPTGGATQYF. CDR3 nucleotides: TGTGCCAGCTCACCCCCCCCGACAGGAGGGGCGACCCAGTACTTC.